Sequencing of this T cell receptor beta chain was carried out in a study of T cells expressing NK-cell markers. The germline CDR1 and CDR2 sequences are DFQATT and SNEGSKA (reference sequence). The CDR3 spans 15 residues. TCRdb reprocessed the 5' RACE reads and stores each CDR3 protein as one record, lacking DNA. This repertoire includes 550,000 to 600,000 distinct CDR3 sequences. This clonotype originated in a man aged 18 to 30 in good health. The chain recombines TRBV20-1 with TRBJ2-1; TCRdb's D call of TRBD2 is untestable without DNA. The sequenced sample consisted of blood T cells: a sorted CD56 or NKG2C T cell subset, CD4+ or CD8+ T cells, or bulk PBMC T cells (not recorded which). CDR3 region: CSARDHSGLYNEQFF.